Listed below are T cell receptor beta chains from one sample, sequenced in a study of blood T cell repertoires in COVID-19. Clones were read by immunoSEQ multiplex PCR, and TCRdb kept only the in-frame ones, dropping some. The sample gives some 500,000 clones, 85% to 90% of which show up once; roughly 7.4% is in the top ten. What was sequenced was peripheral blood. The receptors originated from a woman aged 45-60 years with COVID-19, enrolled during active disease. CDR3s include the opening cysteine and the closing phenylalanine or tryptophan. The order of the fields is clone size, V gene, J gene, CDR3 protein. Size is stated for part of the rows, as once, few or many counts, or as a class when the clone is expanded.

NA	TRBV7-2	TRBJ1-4	CASRSGGRGGEKLFF
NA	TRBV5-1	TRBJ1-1	CASSGASTEAFF
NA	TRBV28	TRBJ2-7	CASGETGTGPYEQYF
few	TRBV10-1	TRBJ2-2	CASSNQGGTGELFF
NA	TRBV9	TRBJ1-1	CASSSGLTEAFF
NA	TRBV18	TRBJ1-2	CASSPTDNYGYTF
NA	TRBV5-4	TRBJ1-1	CASSLDRGRGTEAFF
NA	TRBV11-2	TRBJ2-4	CASSFLQGKNIQYF
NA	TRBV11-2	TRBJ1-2	CASSLAAGLDYGYTF
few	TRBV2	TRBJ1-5	CASRAGMQPQHF
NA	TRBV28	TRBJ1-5	CASSQNRGVQPQHF
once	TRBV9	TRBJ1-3	CASSYDPSTGWTGNTIYF
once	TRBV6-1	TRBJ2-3	CASSEARVTDTQYF
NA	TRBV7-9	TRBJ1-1	CASRVTGGMAEAFF
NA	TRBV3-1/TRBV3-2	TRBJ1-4	CASSQGREEKLFF
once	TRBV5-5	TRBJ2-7	CASSRQAGAYEQYF
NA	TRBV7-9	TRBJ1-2	CAILNDRGYGYTF
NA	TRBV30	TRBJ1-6	CAWSLPRGTGGFGSPLHF
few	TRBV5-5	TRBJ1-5	CASSPDRGRNQPQHF
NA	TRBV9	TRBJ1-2	CASSVPLAGAGYGYTF
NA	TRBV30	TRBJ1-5	CAWSVRGGGNQPQHF
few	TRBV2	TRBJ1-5	CASSGQGNQPQHF
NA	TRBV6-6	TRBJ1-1	CASSKTVQNTEAFF
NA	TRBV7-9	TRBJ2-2	CASSPSGGAELFF
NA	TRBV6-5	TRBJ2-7	CASSPGQGKKEQYF
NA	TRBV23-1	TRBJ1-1	CDLPPDRGLAEAFF
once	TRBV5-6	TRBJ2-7	CASSLDPGEQYF
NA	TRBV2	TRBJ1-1	CASSPPNTEAFF
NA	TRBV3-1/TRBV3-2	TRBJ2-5	CASSILAGVETQYF
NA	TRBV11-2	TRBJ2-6	CASSFQSGANVLTF
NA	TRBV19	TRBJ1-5	CASSIGLGGPLPQHF
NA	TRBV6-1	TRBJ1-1	CASSEVGHEAFF
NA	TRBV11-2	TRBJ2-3	CASSLAGTDTQYF
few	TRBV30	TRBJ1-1	CAWSPGEGVTEAFF
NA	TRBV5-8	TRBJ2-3	CASSPRLAGGTDTQYF
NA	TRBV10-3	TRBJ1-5	CAISAEGASQPQHF
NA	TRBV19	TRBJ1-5	CASSIGQGSNQPQHF